Below, 14 T cell receptor beta chains from the same sample are listed, as sequenced in a study of OX40 agonist ivuxolimab in advanced cancers. The library was built by means of the immunoSEQ multiplex PCR assay. Here the immuneACCESS table is served through TCRdb, limited to in-frame sequences with V and J called. Missing clones are a known gap in these copies; in checked studies unresolved V genes cover under half, and the rest lacks a known reason. The sample table records nearly 90,000 clones; approximately 87% of these occur just once. 1.5% to 2% of the sample goes to the ten largest clones. The material sequenced was CD4+ or CD8+ T cells sorted from blood, taken in a trial of the OX40 agonist ivuxolimab. The receptors were gathered from an adult with an advanced solid tumor such as melanoma, head and neck, liver or kidney cancer.

The chain uses TRBV9 and TRBJ2-3, with 11 positions matching TRBD2. The J segment lost 1 base and the V segment lost 0 bases, leaving 7 bases of the junction unmatched. The germline gives CDR1 SGDLS, CDR2 YYNGEE. This CDR3 region has 18 residues. Here the CDR3 reads CASSVGSGGARRTDTQYF. The CDR3 DNA reads TGTGCCAGCAGCGTAGGTAGCGGGGGGGCGCGCCGCACAGATACGCAGTATTTT.

The chain uses TRBV5-6 and TRBJ2-1; D is possibly TRBD2 (5 bases). V gave up 4 bases and J gave up 4 bases, with 15 bases separating them. Germline values: CDR1 SGHDT, CDR2 YYEEEE. The length of the CDR3 is 15 residues. CDR3 residues: CASSVAGGEYNEQFF. For the CDR3, the DNA is TGTGCCAGCAGCGTAGCAGGAGGAGAATACAATGAGCAGTTCTTC. Together with reference TRBV5-6 and TRBJ2-1, the CDR3 gives the full variable domain: DAGVTQSPTHLIKTRGQQVTLRCSPKSGHDTVSWYQQALGQGPQFIFQYYEEEERQRGNFPDRFSGHQFPNYSSELNVNALLLGDSALYLCASSVAGGEYNEQFFGPGTRLTVL.

The chain joins TRBV7-9 to TRBJ1-4; D is unresolved. Per the germline V gene, CDR1 is SEHNR and CDR2 is FQNEAQ (reference sequence). Trimming cost V 6 bases and J 0 bases, with 11 bases left between them. The CDR3 contains 15 residues. CDR3 bases: TGTGCCAGCAGTCCCCTAGCCGCAACTAATGAAAAACTGTTTTTT. It specifies CASSPLAATNEKLFF.

This clone was detected only once. The chain has TRBV7-3 and TRBJ2-1; 12 bases are shared with TRBD2. Trimming took 2 bases from V and 5 from J; bases not matched to a gene: 10. The germline V gene encodes CDR1 SGHTA and CDR2 FQGTGA. CDR3 length: 18 amino acids. CDR3 sequence (DNA): TGTGCCAGCAGCTTATCGAGGGGACTAGCGGGCACCAACAATGAGCAGTTCTTC. It yields the protein CASSLSRGLAGTNNEQFF.

The chain carries TRBV2 and TRBJ1-2; possibly TRBD1 for D (5 bases). The CDR3 consists of 14 residues. Germline loops: CDR1 SNHLY, CDR2 FYNNEI. V shed 2 bases and J shed 10 bases, with 17 bases lying between them. For the CDR3, the DNA is TGTGCCAGCAGTGAATTTTCGACAGCTCCCCACTACACCTTC. It translates to CASSEFSTAPHYTF.

This clone was found once. This chain joins TRBV7-9 and TRBJ2-5; 9 bases fit TRBD2. V was clipped by 8 bases and J by 1 base; unmatched bases: 11. CDR3 length: 16 residues. Per germline, CDR1 SEHNR and CDR2 FQNEAQ (reference sequence). CDR3 nucleotides: TGTGCCAGCGCGCTCCAGCGGGAGGTCTTCCAAGAGACCCAGTACTTC. Translation: CASALQREVFQETQYF.

J is TRBJ1-1 and V is TRBV18, with TRBD1 as a possible D gene (6 bases). CDR1 KGHSH and CDR2 LQKENI come from the germline V gene. CDR3 length: 14 residues. Trimming removed 3 bases from V and 4 bases from J, with 12 bases in between. CDR3 DNA: TGTGCCAGCTCACCCGAGGGGGTTGGCACTGAAGCTTTCTTT. Its protein is CASSPEGVGTEAFF.

CDR3 coding DNA: TGCGCCAGCAGCTTCTCTAGCGGGGCGATTACGCAATACAATGAGCAGTTCTTC. Amino acid sequence: CASSFSSGAITQYNEQFF. The chain joins TRBV5-1 to TRBJ2-1; the match to TRBD2 covers 9 bases. CDR3 length: 18 amino acids. CDR1 and CDR2 from the germline V gene are SGHRS and YFSETQ. V was pared by 2 bases and J by 4 bases, with 13 bases of the junction left unmatched.

The rearrangement uses TRBV10-2 and TRBJ1-4; TRBD1 matches at 9 bases. The germline CDR1 and CDR2 sequences are WSHSY and SAAADI. The V and J ends lost 2 bases and 5 bases, in that order; junction bases with no gene match: 3. This CDR3 has 15 amino acids. In nucleotides, the CDR3 is TGCGCCAGCAGTGAGCCCGGGACAGGGAATGAAAAACTGTTTTTT. It translates to CASSEPGTGNEKLFF.

The J gene is TRBJ2-1, the V gene TRBV11-3; 14 nucleotides agree with TRBD2. Unmatched junction bases numbered 9, after V lost 1 base and J lost 4 bases. The CDR3 extends over 19 amino acids. Looked up from germline, CDR1 is SGHNT and CDR2 is YENEEA. In nucleotides, the CDR3 is TGTGCCAGCAGCTTAGGATCGGGACTAGCGGGAGTAAGTTACAATGAGCAGTTCTTC. It is translated as CASSLGSGLAGVSYNEQFF.

This clone was picked up one time. The chain links TRBV6-1 to TRBJ2-5, with 8 bases identical to TRBD1. This CDR3 contains 16 residues. Germline lookup yields CDR1 MNHNS and CDR2 SASEGT. V shed 3 bases, J shed 4 bases, and the junction held 10 bases outside the gene matches. The DNA for the CDR3 is TGTGCCAGCAGTGACCCCAGGGGGCGAGAGAGAGAGACCCAGTACTTC. Protein sequence: CASSDPRGRERETQYF.

The genes are TRBV30 and TRBJ1-5, with 7 positions matching TRBD1. This CDR3 has 15 residues. CDR1 and CDR2 from the germline V gene are GTSNPN and SVGIG (reference sequence). Trimming at V came to 5 bases and at J to 0 bases, leaving 7 bases not matched to a gene. This CDR3 is CAWRGQPNSNQPQHF. The DNA of the CDR3 is TGTGCCTGGCGGGGACAGCCGAATAGCAATCAGCCCCAGCATTTT.

The chain couples TRBV4-2 to TRBJ1-2; the match to TRBD1 covers 8 bases. CDR3 size: 15 residues. After removal of 0 bases from V and 6 bases from J, the junction contained 6 bases not matched to a gene. The germline CDR1 and CDR2 sequences are LGHNA and YNFKEQ. CDR3 DNA sequence: TGTGCCAGCAGCCAAGATCGACGACAGGGGAATGGCTACACCTTC. Translating it yields CASSQDRRQGNGYTF.

The chain carries TRBV10-3 and TRBJ2-3; D is perhaps TRBD2 (6 bases). CDR3 size: 12 residues. Germline values: CDR1 ENHRY, CDR2 SYGVKD. Trimming took off 10 bases at V and 4 bases at J, with 12 bases between the two ends. CDR3 in amino acids: CATLAGPDTQYF. CDR3 coding DNA: TGTGCCACACTAGCCGGGCCAGATACGCAGTATTTT.